A single sample gave rise to the 18 T cell receptor beta chains below, sequenced in a study of low-dose radiotherapy and immunotherapy resistance in tumors. Alpha and beta chains were covered, as first-strand cDNA relied on TRAV- and TRBV-specific primers. Amplification, which lasted about 20 PCR cycles, used a constant-region primer and V-primer adapter to amplify TCRs. TCRdb independently ran MiXCR on the reads; one entry per CDR3 protein. The data show about 64,000 distinct CDR3 sequences, around a quarter seen once. Time point in this sample: before trial treatment. Source: PBMCs, taken before treatment. The receptor set was obtained from a male donor with rectosigmoid adenocarcinoma.

The table lists this clonotype with many counts. The chain joins TRBV3-1 to TRBJ2-7, with 8 bases fitting TRBD2. CDR3 size: 15 residues. J was trimmed by 8 bases and V by 1 base; bases with no gene match: 10. Germline CDR1 is LGHDT and CDR2 is YNNKEL (reference sequence). The CDR3 DNA sequence: TGTGCCAGCAGCCAAGTCGGGGGGGCAGGCGCACAGCAGTACTTC. Amino acids: CASSQVGGAGAQQYF.

The rearrangement joins TRBV5-8 to TRBJ2-7; D ambiguous. CDR3 length equals 12 residues. The germline V gene encodes CDR1 SGHTS and CDR2 YDEGEE. V was clipped by 2 bases and J by 6 bases, with 9 bases between them. CDR3 in amino acids: CASSLSRSEQYF. The CDR3 region has the DNA TGTGCCAGCAGCTTAAGTCGCAGCGAGCAGTACTTC.

On this clonotype itself: A far larger clone is one nucleotide away, so this likely arose from a read error. The gene calls are TRBV11-2 and TRBJ2-5; no clear D. Germline CDR1 reads SGHAT; CDR2 reads FQNNGV. The CDR3 covers 13 residues. V was cut by 5 bases and J by 5 bases, with 12 bases left in between. CDR3 protein: CASSRPASETQYF. The CDR3 DNA reads as TGTGCCAGCAGCCGCCCAGCCTCTGAGACCCAGTACTTC.

This clonotype was counted ten times or more. The chain employs TRBV19 and TRBJ2-2; D is tentatively TRBD1 or TRBD2 (5 bases each). From germline, CDR1 is LNHDA and CDR2 SQIVND (reference sequence). The CDR3 sequence is 14 residues long. Deletions cut 7 bases from V and 2 bases from J, with 11 bases between. The CDR3 DNA follows: TGTGCCAGTATGGGACGGGTCAACACCGGGGAGCTGTTTTTT. It encodes CASMGRVNTGELFF.

V gene TRBV28 combines with J gene TRBJ2-1, with D maybe TRBD2 (5 bases). Trimming took 6 bases from V and 6 from J, leaving 18 bases between them. Germline lookup yields CDR1 MDHEN and CDR2 SYDVKM. CDR3 length equals 15 residues. CDR3 in amino acids: CASSALREFSNEQFF. CDR3 DNA: TGTGCCAGCAGCGCCCTCCGGGAATTCTCCAATGAGCAGTTCTTC.

This clonotype was seen a few times. The rearrangement uses TRBV18 and TRBJ1-2; D call uncertain. This CDR3 comprises 17 residues. V was pared by 1 base and J by 6 bases, with 21 bases between. CDR1 is KGHSH and CDR2 is LQKENI in the germline V gene. The CDR3 reads CASSPLSQSSTRDGYTF. The CDR3 region has the DNA TGTGCCAGCTCACCACTTAGTCAGTCATCGACACGGGATGGCTACACCTTC.

Remarks on this clonotype: The limits of the CDR3 on the DNA are not certain, so only TCRdb's listed CDR3 is given. The gene calls are TRBV6-4 and TRBJ2-2; the table's D gene call, TRBD2, was not cross checked with the DNA. CDR1 and CDR2 from the germline V gene are MRHNA and SNTAGT. Ends included, the CDR3 has 16 residues. CDR3 sequence reads: CASSDGGTAGELFFFF.

This clonotype occurred many times. V is TRBV5-1 and J is TRBJ2-7; 10 bases map to TRBD1. CDR3 length: 14 amino acids. Per the germline V gene, CDR1 is SGHRS and CDR2 is YFSETQ. With V trimmed by 3 bases and J by 5 bases, 5 bases remained unmatched. CDR3 loop: CASSSGTGENEQYF. For the CDR3, the DNA is TGCGCCAGCAGCTCCGGGACAGGGGAAAACGAGCAGTACTTC.

This clonotype was observed many times. As DNA, the CDR3 is TGCGCCAGCAGCTTGGGTGAGGGCCCGGATCCTCAGTACTTC. Translated, it gives CASSLGEGPDPQYF. This chain uses TRBV5-1 with TRBJ2-4, with D possibly being TRBD2 (5 bases). The germline gives CDR1 SGHRS, CDR2 YFSETQ. This CDR3 has 14 residues. V lost 0 bases to trimming and J lost 12 bases, with 16 bases between them.

As regards this clonotype: A far more abundant clone sits one base away, making this likely a read error. The chain links TRBV5-8 to TRBJ2-7; 8 bases match TRBD1. Per the germline V gene, CDR1 is SGHTS and CDR2 is YDEGEE. This CDR3 is built from 12 residues. The CDR3 nucleotides read TGTGCCAGCTGCTTCAGGGGGCAAGAGCAGTACTTC. It is translated as CASCFRGQEQYF. Looking up the rest from reference TRBV5-8 and TRBJ2-7 gives the full variable domain: EAGVTQSPTHLIKTRGQQATLRCSPISGHTSVYWYQQALGLGLQFLLWYDEGEERNRGNFPPRFSGRQFPNYSSELNVNALELEDSALYLCASCFRGQEQYFGPGTRLTVT.

This chain connects TRBV7-8 to TRBJ2-1, with 9 nucleotides matching TRBD1. V lost 1 base and J lost 7; bases outside the gene matches: 11. This CDR3 contains 17 residues. The germline gives CDR1 SGHVS, CDR2 FQNEAQ. For the CDR3, the DNA is TGTGCCAGCAGCTTAGGGATCGGGACAGGGTTATCGAATGAGCAGTTCTTC. Translation gives CASSLGIGTGLSNEQFF.

The chain joins TRBV29-1 to TRBJ2-5; D tentatively fits TRBD1 or TRBD2 (5 bases each). From germline, CDR1 is SQVTM and CDR2 ANQGSEA. There are 12 residues in the CDR3. V lost 2 bases and J lost 6, with 10 bases in between. CDR3 sequence (DNA): TGCAGCGTTGAATTCCCGGGACAGACCCAGTACTTC. It codes for CSVEFPGQTQYF.

This clonotype was seen many times. This sequence joins TRBV27 and TRBJ2-5; TRBD2 is a possible D gene (5 bases). The CDR3 is made up of 13 amino acids. With 4 bases removed from V and 4 bases from J, the gap between germline ends came to 10 bases. The V gene's germline CDR1 is MNHEY and CDR2 SMNVEV (reference sequence). The CDR3 here is CASSSGLGETQYF. For the CDR3, the DNA is TGTGCCAGCAGTTCGGGGTTGGGAGAGACCCAGTACTTC.

Comments on this clonotype: A much larger clone lies a single base off, so this may be a read error. V and J are TRBV28 and TRBJ2-7, with 7 bases lining up with TRBD2. After removal of 5 bases from V and 7 bases from J, the junction contained 8 bases not matched to a gene. CDR3 length: 13 amino acids. The germline V gene encodes CDR1 MDHEN and CDR2 SYDVKM. CDR3 loop: CASSRLAGNEQYF. CDR3 sequence (DNA): TGTGCCAGCAGTCGACTAGCAGGCAATGAGCAGTACTTC.

In this sample, this clonotype turned up many times. This chain's CDR3 is CASSRDSSKEQYF. CDR3 nucleotide sequence: TGTGCCAGCAGCCGGGACAGCTCGAAGGAGCAGTACTTC. The rearrangement joins TRBV6-6 to TRBJ2-7; 7 bases agree with TRBD1. The V segment lost 6 bases and the J segment 7 bases; nucleotides outside the gene matches: 9. Looked up from germline, CDR1 is MNHNY and CDR2 is SVGAGI (reference sequence). This CDR3 is built from 13 residues.

There are many counts of this clonotype. The V gene is TRBV13, the J gene TRBJ2-2, with D possibly called TRBD1 or TRBD2 (6 bases each). The V gene lost 5 bases and the J gene lost 4 bases, with 14 bases spanning the gap. Germline CDR1 PRHDT, CDR2 FYEKMQ (reference sequence). The length of the CDR3 is 15 residues. The CDR3 DNA follows: TGTGCCAGCAGCAGGGGGGACACCAGCACCGGGGAGCTGTTTTTT. It translates to CASSRGDTSTGELFF.

Remarks on this clonotype: A far larger clone is one nucleotide away, so this likely arose from a read error. The rearrangement joins TRBV5-8 to TRBJ2-7; TRBD2 matches 10 bases. V was pared by 4 bases and J by 7 bases, with 11 bases of the junction left unmatched. CDR3 length: 15 residues. Germline CDR1 and CDR2: SGHTS and YDEGEE. CDR3 region: CASSTGLAELNEQYF. The CDR3, as DNA: TGTGCCAGCAGCACCGGACTAGCGGAACTTAATGAGCAGTACTTC.

DNA of the CDR3: TGTGCCAGCAGCTTAGTACTAGCGGGAGTTGGCAATGAGCAGTTCTTC. Its protein product is CASSLVLAGVGNEQFF. This chain connects TRBV7-2 to TRBJ2-1; 11 nucleotides agree with TRBD2. This CDR3 comprises 16 residues. Germline CDR1 is SGHTA and CDR2 is FQGNSA. V shed 1 base and J 6 bases; nucleotides not matched to a gene: 5. The complete variable domain, with remaining parts taken from reference TRBV7-2 and TRBJ2-1, reads GAGVSQSPSNKVTEKGKDVELRCDPISGHTALYWYRQSLGQGLEFLIYFQGNSAPDKSGLPSDRFSAERTGGSVSTLTIQRTQQEDSAVYLCASSLVLAGVGNEQFFGPGTRLTVL.